This TCR beta chain originates from a study of blood T cell repertoires in COVID-19 (dated by TCRdb to the early 2020s). Study-level background: The collaborator samples originated in the United States, Italy and Spain and spanned the acute and convalescent phases of COVID-19. The prospective study material was composed of cDNA or gDNA derived from T cells, B-cell-depleted T cells, or PBMCs. The samples were drawn from two sources: the first 160 participants of the ongoing ImmuneRACE study, and 1,000 to 1,500 subjects contributed by 6 global collaborators. Sample metadata almost always included a de-identified subject ID, COVID-19 status, age in years and sex. HLA class I and class II types, where available, came from metadata supplied by the sample provider rather than from assay-based typing. The dataset comprised deeply sampled blood TCRbeta repertoires from subjects exposed to, actively infected with, or recovered from COVID-19. The repertoires were released in a freely available public database intended as a resource for research on the immune response to SARS-CoV-2. Broad study findings and their caveats: The amount of clinical and demographic metadata varied by source and participant and was provided uncurated.

The CDR3 covers 15 residues, taking in both the cysteine and the phenylalanine. The DNA shown is the 45-base CDR3, in frame from base 1. Between the V and J ends, shortened by 7 bases and 4 bases respectively, the junction contains 18 bases. Taken from the germline V gene, the CDR1 and CDR2 loops are ENHRY and SYGVKD. Whole blood was collected in K2EDTA tubes by collaborating institutions according to the institutions' own protocols. For TCRbeta analysis, collaborators shipped samples in one of three forms: frozen whole blood, isolated PBMCs, or DNA extracted from either of those sample types. As concerns this clone: The antigen this receptor binds is unknown. Per-nucleotide qualities are absent, and no much larger clonotype sits a single base away.

The immunoSEQ Assay, a bias-controlled multiplex PCR, was used to amplify TCRbeta CDR3 regions from genomic DNA. The authors processed their data as follows. The number of nucleated cells in each sample was estimated from the amplification of reference gene primers within the assay. To quantify the absolute abundance of each unique TCRbeta CDR3 rearrangement, sequence reads were collapsed and filtered. For each sample, productive Simpson clonality was calculated as the square root of Simpson's diversity index across productive rearrangements. TCRdb retrieved this table from immuneACCESS and kept in-frame rearrangements only. Not all clones are present; in checked studies, unresolved V genes account for under half, and no reason is known for the remainder. V, J and clone size are taken as reported in that table, and D and trimming were inferred from the DNA itself. This sample has 25,000 to 35,000 clones in its table, and about 85% of those were observed once. Approximately 7% of the sample rests with the top ten.

This TCR came from a human donor in a cohort sampled during active COVID-19. Sequenced input: peripheral blood. The rearranged segments are TRBV10-3 and TRBJ2-3; D gene: possibly TRBD1, on 6 matching bases. At the DNA level, the sequence is TGTGCCATCATGGGTGTACAGGGTGATTCAGATACGCAGTATTTT. Translated, it reads CAIMGVQGDSDTQYF.